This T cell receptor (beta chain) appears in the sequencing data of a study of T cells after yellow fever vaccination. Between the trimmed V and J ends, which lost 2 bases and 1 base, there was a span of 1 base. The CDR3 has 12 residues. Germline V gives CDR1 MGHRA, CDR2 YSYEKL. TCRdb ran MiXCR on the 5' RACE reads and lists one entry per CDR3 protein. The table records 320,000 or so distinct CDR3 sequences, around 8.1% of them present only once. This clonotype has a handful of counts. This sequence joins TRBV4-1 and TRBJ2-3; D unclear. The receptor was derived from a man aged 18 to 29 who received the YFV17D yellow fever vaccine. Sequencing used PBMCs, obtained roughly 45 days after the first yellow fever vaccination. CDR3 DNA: TGCGCCAGCAGCCAACGCACAGATACGCAGTATTTT. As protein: CASSQRTDTQYF.